The sequence of this T cell receptor (beta chain) was determined in a study of control samples from healthy donors and cancer patients. This CDR3 spans 15 amino acids. J gave up 1 base and V 11 bases, and 10 bases lay outside the gene matches. Germline CDR1 reads ENHRY; CDR2 reads SYGVKD. Generated by immunoSEQ multiplex PCR, the TCRdb table keeps only in-frame clones and is missing some. The sample has 140,000 to 150,000 clones; approximately 93% are singletons. The chain recombines TRBV10-3 with TRBJ1-1; 10 bases agree with TRBD1. Sequencing input: blood. This receptor was obtained from a man younger than 30 in good health. The CDR3 DNA follows: TGTGCCTTGTCCCGGGACAGGGGCGGGAACACTGAAGCTTTCTTT. It yields the protein CALSRDRGGNTEAFF.